This T cell receptor (beta chain) was recovered during a study of CD8+ T cells in alopecia areata. It was cDNA, reverse transcribed from extracted RNA, that served as the sequencing template. Here immunoSEQ multiplex PCR was the method, and the copy in TCRdb shows in-frame clones only, minus some. The data contain hundreds of thousands of clones, about 53% of them singletons. The starting material was CD4+ T cells sorted from blood, obtained at week 0. The sequence derives from a human donor with alopecia areata.

For the CDR3, the DNA is TGTGCCAGCAGCCCCGGGCAGAAAGGGACCTACAATGAGCAGTTCTTC. It specifies CASSPGQKGTYNEQFF. This chain joins TRBV11-3 and TRBJ2-1; D ambiguous. This CDR3 spans 16 amino acids. Trimming took off 5 bases at V and 2 bases at J, with 16 bases between the two ends. Germline assignment: CDR1 SGHNT and CDR2 YENEEA.